This T cell receptor beta chain comes out of a study of cytomegalovirus exposure and HLA in healthy donors. PCR involved 60 Vbeta and 13 Jbeta primers. The repertoire was sequenced with immunoSEQ multiplex PCR; TCRdb's copy has only in-frame clones and lacks some. The repertoire holds around 140,000 clones, with around nine tenths as singletons. Trimming left V 2 bases short and J 0 bases short, with 10 bases between. Looked up from germline, CDR1 is LGHNA and CDR2 is YSLEER. This CDR3 comprises 15 residues. This chain links TRBV4-3 with TRBJ1-2; D uncertain. Source material: PBMCs. This receptor was obtained from a woman in her 30s in good health and CMV-seronegative. CDR3 sequence reads: CASSQQSASNYGYTF. CDR3 bases: TGCGCCAGCAGCCAACAGTCCGCCTCTAACTATGGCTACACCTTC.